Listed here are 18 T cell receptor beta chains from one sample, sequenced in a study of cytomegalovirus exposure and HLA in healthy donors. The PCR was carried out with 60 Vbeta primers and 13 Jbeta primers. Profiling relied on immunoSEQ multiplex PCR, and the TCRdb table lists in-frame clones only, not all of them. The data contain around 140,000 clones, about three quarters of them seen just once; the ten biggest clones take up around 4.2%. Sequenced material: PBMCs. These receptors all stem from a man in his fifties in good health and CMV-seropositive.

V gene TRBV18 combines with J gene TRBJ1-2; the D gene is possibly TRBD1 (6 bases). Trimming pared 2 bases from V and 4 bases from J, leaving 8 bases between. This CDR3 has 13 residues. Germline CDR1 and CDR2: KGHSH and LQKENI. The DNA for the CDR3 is TGTGCCAGCTCACCAAGGACAGTCTATGGCTACACCTTC. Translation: CASSPRTVYGYTF.

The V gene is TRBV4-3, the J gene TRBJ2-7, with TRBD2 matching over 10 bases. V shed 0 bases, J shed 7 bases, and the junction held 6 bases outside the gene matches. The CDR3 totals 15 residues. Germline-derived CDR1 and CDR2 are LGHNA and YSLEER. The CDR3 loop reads CASSQDSSGSGEQYF. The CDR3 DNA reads TGCGCCAGCAGCCAAGACTCTAGCGGGAGTGGTGAGCAGTACTTC.

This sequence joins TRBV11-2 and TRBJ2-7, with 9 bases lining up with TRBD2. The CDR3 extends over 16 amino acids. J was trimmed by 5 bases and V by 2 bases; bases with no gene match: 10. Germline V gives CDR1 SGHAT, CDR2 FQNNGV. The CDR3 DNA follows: TGTGCCAGCAGCTTAATGCTGGGCGGGAGGGCCGACGAGCAGTACTTC. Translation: CASSLMLGGRADEQYF.

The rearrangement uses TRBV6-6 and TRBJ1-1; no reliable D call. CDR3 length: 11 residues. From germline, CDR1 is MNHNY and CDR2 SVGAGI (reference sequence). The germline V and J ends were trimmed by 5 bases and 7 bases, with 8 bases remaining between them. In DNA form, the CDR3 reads TGTGCCAGCAGTCTTAAAATTGAAGCTTTCTTT. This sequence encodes CASSLKIEAFF.

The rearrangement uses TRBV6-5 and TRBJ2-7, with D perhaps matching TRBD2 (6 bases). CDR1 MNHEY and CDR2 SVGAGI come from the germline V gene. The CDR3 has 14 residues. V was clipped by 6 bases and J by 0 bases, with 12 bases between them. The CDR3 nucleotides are TGTGCCAGCAGCCGGGACTTCAGCTCCTACGAGCAGTACTTC. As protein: CASSRDFSSYEQYF.

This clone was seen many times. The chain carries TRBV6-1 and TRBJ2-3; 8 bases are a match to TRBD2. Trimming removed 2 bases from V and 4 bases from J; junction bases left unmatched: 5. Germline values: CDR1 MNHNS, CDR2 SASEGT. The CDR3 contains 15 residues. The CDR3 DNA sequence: TGTGCCAGCAGTGAACGGGGGGGCGGCCCAGATACGCAGTATTTT. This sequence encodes CASSERGGGPDTQYF.

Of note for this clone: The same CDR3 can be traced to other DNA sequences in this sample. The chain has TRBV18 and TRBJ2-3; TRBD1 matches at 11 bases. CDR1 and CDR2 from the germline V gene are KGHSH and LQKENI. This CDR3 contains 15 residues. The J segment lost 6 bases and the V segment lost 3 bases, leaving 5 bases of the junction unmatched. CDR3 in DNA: TGTGCCAGCTCACCCGGGACAGGGGGAGCGGATACGCAGTATTTT. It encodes CASSPGTGGADTQYF.

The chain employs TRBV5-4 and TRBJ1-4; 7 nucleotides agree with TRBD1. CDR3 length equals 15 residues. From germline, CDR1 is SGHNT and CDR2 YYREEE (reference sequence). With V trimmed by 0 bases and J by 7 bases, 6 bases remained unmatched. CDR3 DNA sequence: TGTGCCAGCAGCTTGGGGGGGACAGAGGGTGAAAAACTGTTTTTT. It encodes CASSLGGTEGEKLFF.

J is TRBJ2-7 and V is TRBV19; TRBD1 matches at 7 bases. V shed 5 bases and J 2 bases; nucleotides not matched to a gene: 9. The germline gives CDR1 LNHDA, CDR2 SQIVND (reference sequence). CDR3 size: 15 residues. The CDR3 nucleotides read TGTGCCAGTAGTGTGACCTTGGGACAGACCTACGAGCAGTACTTC. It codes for CASSVTLGQTYEQYF.

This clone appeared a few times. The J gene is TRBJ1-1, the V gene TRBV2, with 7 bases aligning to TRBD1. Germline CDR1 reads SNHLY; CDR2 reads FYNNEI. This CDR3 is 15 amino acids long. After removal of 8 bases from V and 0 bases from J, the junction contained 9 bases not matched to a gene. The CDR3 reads CASRRRQGLNTEAFF. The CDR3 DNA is TGTGCCAGCCGCAGGCGACAGGGTCTGAACACTGAAGCTTTCTTT.

CDR3 amino acids: CASSKGQPYSGNTIYF. The CDR3 DNA reads TGTGCCAGCAGTAAAGGACAGCCATACTCTGGAAACACCATATATTTT. The chain combines TRBV6-6 with TRBJ1-3; D perhaps matches TRBD1 (6 bases). The ends were cut back, 5 bases at V and 0 bases at J, with 14 bases in the middle. Per the germline V gene, CDR1 is MNHNY and CDR2 is SVGAGI (reference sequence). This CDR3 has 16 residues.

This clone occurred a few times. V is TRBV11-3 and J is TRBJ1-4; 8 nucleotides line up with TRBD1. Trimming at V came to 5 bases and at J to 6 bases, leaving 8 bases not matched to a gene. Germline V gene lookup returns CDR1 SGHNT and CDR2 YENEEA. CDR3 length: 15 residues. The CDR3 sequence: CASSQTGGSYEKLFF. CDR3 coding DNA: TGTGCCAGCAGCCAAACAGGGGGTAGTTATGAAAAACTGTTTTTT. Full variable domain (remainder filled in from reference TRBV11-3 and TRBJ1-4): EAGVVQSPRYKIIEKKQPVAFWCNPISGHNTLYWYLQNLGQGPELLIRYENEEAVDDSQLPKDRFSAERLKGVDSTLKIQPAELGDSAVYLCASSQTGGSYEKLFFGSGTQLSVL.

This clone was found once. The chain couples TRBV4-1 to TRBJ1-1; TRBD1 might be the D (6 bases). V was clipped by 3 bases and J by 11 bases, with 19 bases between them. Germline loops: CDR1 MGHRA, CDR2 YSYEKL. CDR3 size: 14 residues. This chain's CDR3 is CASSQRGLGENAFF. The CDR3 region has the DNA TGCGCCAGCAGCCAGCGGGGGCTTGGCGAAAATGCTTTCTTT.

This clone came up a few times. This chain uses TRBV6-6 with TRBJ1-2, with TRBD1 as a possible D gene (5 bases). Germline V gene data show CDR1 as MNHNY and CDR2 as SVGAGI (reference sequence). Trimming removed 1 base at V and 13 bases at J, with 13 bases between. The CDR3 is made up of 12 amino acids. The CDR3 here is CASSYLDIACTF. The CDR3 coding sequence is TGTGCCAGCAGTTACTTGGACATCGCATGCACCTTC.

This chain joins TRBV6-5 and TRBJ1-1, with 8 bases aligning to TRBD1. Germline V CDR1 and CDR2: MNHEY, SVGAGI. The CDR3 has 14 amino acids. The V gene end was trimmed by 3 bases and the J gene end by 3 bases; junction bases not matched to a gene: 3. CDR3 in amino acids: CASSYRQGHTEAFF. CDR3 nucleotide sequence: TGTGCCAGCAGTTATAGACAGGGGCACACTGAAGCTTTCTTT.

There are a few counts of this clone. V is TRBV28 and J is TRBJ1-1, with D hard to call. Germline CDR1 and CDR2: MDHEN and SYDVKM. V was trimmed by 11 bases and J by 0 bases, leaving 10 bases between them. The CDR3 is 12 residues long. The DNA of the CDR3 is TGTGCCTCCGGCGGGCTGAACACTGAAGCTTTCTTT. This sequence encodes CASGGLNTEAFF.

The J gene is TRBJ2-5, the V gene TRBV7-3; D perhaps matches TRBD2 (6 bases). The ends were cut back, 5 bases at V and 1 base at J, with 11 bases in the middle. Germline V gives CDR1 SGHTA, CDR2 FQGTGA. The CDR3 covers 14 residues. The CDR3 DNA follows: TGTGCCAGCAGCACCTCCGGGAGCCAAGAGACCCAGTACTTC. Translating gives CASSTSGSQETQYF.

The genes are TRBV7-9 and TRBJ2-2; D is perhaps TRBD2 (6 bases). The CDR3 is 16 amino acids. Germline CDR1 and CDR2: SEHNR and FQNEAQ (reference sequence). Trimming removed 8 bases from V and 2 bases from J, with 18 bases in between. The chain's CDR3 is CASPSGQTINTGELFF. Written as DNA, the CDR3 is TGTGCCAGCCCAAGCGGGCAGACGATTAACACCGGGGAGCTGTTTTTT.